Below, 29 T cell receptor beta chains from the same sample are listed, as sequenced in a study of early T cells in non-severe SARS-CoV-2 infection. TCRdb analysed the 5' RACE reads with MiXCR anew, one entry per CDR3 protein. The data show 45,000 to 70,000 distinct CDR3 sequences, about 7.7% seen once. Sequencing used whole blood, obtained at baseline. The receptors shown here come from an adult who was a healthcare worker with PCR-confirmed SARS-CoV-2 infection or an uninfected control (not recorded which).

The rearrangement joins TRBV28 to TRBJ2-7; D is uncertain. Trimming took 1 base from V and 4 from J, leaving 8 bases between them. Germline V gene lookup returns CDR1 MDHEN and CDR2 SYDVKM. This CDR3 comprises 13 residues. In nucleotides, the CDR3 is TGTGCCAGCAGTTTATCAAGGCGTTACGAGCAGTACTTC. Its protein is CASSLSRRYEQYF.

The V gene is TRBV4-2, the J gene TRBJ2-3; no clear D. CDR1 and CDR2 (germline): LGHNA, YNFKEQ. With 3 bases removed from V and 5 bases from J, the gap between germline ends came to 15 bases. This CDR3 is 15 amino acids long. The DNA for the CDR3 is TGTGCCAGCAGCCAGCTAGACCGGTCGGTAGATACGCAGTATTTT. Residues: CASSQLDRSVDTQYF.

The chain has TRBV4-1 and TRBJ1-4; a weak D match, TRBD1 (6 bases). Germline CDR1 reads MGHRA; CDR2 reads YSYEKL. V was trimmed by 4 bases and J by 8 bases, leaving 20 bases between them. CDR3 length equals 16 residues. As DNA, the CDR3 is TGCGCCAGCAGCCCAGAGAGGACAGCAAGGGGGGAAAAACTGTTTTTT. This gives the protein CASSPERTARGEKLFF.

This clonotype was seen repeatedly, ten times or more. The V gene is TRBV6-5, the J gene TRBJ2-2; no clear D. The CDR3 is 17 amino acids. In germline, CDR1 is MNHEY, CDR2 SVGAGI. V dropped 2 bases and J dropped 0 bases, with 13 bases sitting between them. CDR3 in amino acids: CASSYSMAYPNTGELFF. As DNA, the CDR3 is TGTGCCAGCAGTTACAGTATGGCTTACCCGAACACCGGGGAGCTGTTTTTT.

This clonotype was picked up many times. The chain is built from TRBV4-1 and TRBJ2-3; 8 nucleotides agree with TRBD2. This CDR3 is 22 amino acids long. Germline V gives CDR1 MGHRA, CDR2 YSYEKL. V dropped 1 base and J dropped 6; count of bases not matched to a gene: 27. The CDR3 loop reads CASSQVSGLALYTSGGPDTQYF. The CDR3 region has the DNA TGCGCCAGCAGCCAAGTATCAGGACTGGCTCTGTACACTAGCGGAGGCCCGGATACGCAGTATTTT.

CDR3 nucleotide sequence: TGTGCCAGCAGCAAATTTCTCGCCATGGACGGGAGCTCCTACAATGAGCAGTTCTTC. This codes for CASSKFLAMDGSSYNEQFF. The V call is TRBV21-1, the J call TRBJ2-1. TRBV21-1 corresponds to a pseudogene. There are 19 residues in the CDR3.

This clonotype was seen repeatedly, ten times or more. The rearrangement joins TRBV29-1 to TRBJ2-1; maybe TRBD2 (6 bases). V lost 3 bases and J 4 bases, leaving 13 bases between the germline ends. Germline CDR1 reads SQVTM; CDR2 reads ANQGSEA. This CDR3 has 14 residues. CDR3 nucleotide sequence: TGCAGCGTTGAGGAGGGTCCCTCATACAATGAGCAGTTCTTC. Its translation: CSVEEGPSYNEQFF.

The chain recombines TRBV25-1 with TRBJ2-2; 7 nucleotides agree with TRBD1. The junction had 14 bases not matched to a gene; V was cut back by 4 bases and J by 3 bases. Germline V gives CDR1 MGHDK, CDR2 SYGVNS. CDR3 size: 18 residues. The CDR3 bases are TGTGCCAGCAGTGGGCCGGGGCGAGGGGGCGCTGACACCGGGGAGCTGTTTTTT. Protein: CASSGPGRGGADTGELFF. Complete variable domain (other parts from reference TRBV25-1 and TRBJ2-2): EADIYQTPRYLVIGTGKKITLECSQTMGHDKMYWYQQDPGMELHLIHYSYGVNSTEKGDLSSESTVSRIRTEHFPLTLESARPSHTSQYLCASSGPGRGGADTGELFFGEGSRLTVL.

This clonotype was detected ten times or more. The chain joins TRBV7-9 to TRBJ2-7; TRBD2 agrees at 7 bases. CDR1 and CDR2 from the germline V gene are SEHNR and FQNEAQ (reference sequence). With V trimmed by 4 bases and J by 0 bases, 6 bases remained unmatched. The CDR3 is 15 amino acids. CDR3 loop: CASSSGGGLSYEQYF. The CDR3 bases are TGTGCCAGCAGCTCCGGCGGGGGACTCTCCTACGAGCAGTACTTC.

This clonotype was seen at least ten times. The chain uses TRBV7-9 and TRBJ2-1, with D perhaps TRBD1 (5 bases). Germline loops: CDR1 SEHNR, CDR2 FQNEAQ (reference sequence). The CDR3 loop spans 15 amino acids. Trimming removed 4 bases from V and 5 bases from J, with 15 bases in between. The DNA of the CDR3 is TGTGCCAGCAGCTCCAGGGTGAAGAAGGACAATGAGCAGTTCTTC. This translates into CASSSRVKKDNEQFF.

This clonotype has a count of ten or more. This chain links TRBV6-5 with TRBJ1-2, with a weak D call TRBD1 (6 bases). CDR3 length equals 13 residues. The germline gives CDR1 MNHEY, CDR2 SVGAGI. V dropped 10 bases and J dropped 0 bases, with 12 bases sitting between them. As DNA, the CDR3 is TGTGCCACAAGCACAGGGCCTAACTATGGCTACACCTTC. Amino acids: CATSTGPNYGYTF.

This clonotype was detected ten times or more. The CDR3 protein is CASSVFGTASVGEQFF. In DNA form, the CDR3 reads TGCGCCAGCAGCGTCTTTGGGACTGCGAGCGTCGGTGAGCAGTTCTTC. V is TRBV5-1 and J is TRBJ2-1, with D possibly TRBD2 on 6 matching bases. From germline, CDR1 is SGHRS and CDR2 YFSETQ. V shed 4 bases and J shed 9 bases, with 23 bases lying between them. The CDR3 extends over 16 amino acids. Full variable domain (missing parts from reference TRBV5-1 and TRBJ2-1): KAGVTQTPRYLIKTRGQQVTLSCSPISGHRSVSWYQQTPGQGLQFLFEYFSETQRNKGNFPGRFSGRQFSNSRSEMNVSTLELGDSALYLCASSVFGTASVGEQFFGPGTRLTVL.

Regarding this clonotype: A much bigger clone sits one base away, suggesting this may be a read error. The chain is built from TRBV14 and TRBJ1-2, with D possibly being TRBD1 (5 bases). Looked up from germline, CDR1 is SGHDN and CDR2 is FVKESK. CDR3 length: 12 amino acids. The CDR3 protein is CASSQRPGTHSF. The CDR3 DNA sequence: TGTGCCAGCAGCCAACGACCCGGGACGCACTCCTTC.

This clonotype was found many times. This chain uses TRBV24-1 with TRBJ2-6; possibly TRBD2 for D (5 bases). With 11 bases removed from V and 1 base from J, the gap between germline ends came to 8 bases. CDR3 length: 13 amino acids. CDR1 and CDR2 from the germline V gene are KGHDR and SFDVKD. The CDR3: CAIRGSGANVLTF. The CDR3 coding sequence is TGTGCCATTCGGGGATCTGGGGCCAACGTCCTGACTTTC.

This clonotype was seen many times. One junction end disagrees with the germline gene, perhaps due to a read error. The genes are TRBV7-9 and TRBJ1-6, with a tentative D call TRBD1 (5 bases). The CDR3 totals 14 residues. Germline CDR1 is SEHNR and CDR2 is FQNEAQ (reference sequence). This CDR3 reads CASSLAGNNSPLHF. CDR3 in DNA: TGTGCCAGCAGCTTGGCAGGGAATAACTCACCCCTCCACTTT.

The CDR3 sequence is CASRTSESYEQYF. CDR3 DNA: TGTGCCAGCCGTACAAGTGAATCGTACGAGCAGTACTTC. The V gene is TRBV12-3 or TRBV12-4, the J gene TRBJ2-7; D ambiguous. The V gene lost 8 bases and the J gene lost 4 bases, with 15 bases spanning the gap. This CDR3 has 13 amino acids.

The chain employs TRBV7-2 and TRBJ1-5; D uncertain. The V end was cut by 5 bases, the J end by 2 bases, with 13 bases between. Germline-derived CDR1 and CDR2 are SGHTA and FQGNSA. This CDR3 has 15 amino acids. CDR3 sequence (DNA): TGTGCCAGCAGCACCACCACCCCACGCAATCAGCCCCAGCATTTT. Its translation is CASSTTTPRNQPQHF.

This clonotype was found many times. The chain joins TRBV3-1 to TRBJ2-7; tentatively, D is TRBD1 or TRBD2 (5 bases each). Looked up from germline, CDR1 is LGHDT and CDR2 is YNNKEL (reference sequence). V dropped 1 base and J dropped 6 bases, with 10 bases sitting between them. This CDR3 spans 13 amino acids. This CDR3 reads CASSQGIGGEQYF. CDR3 sequence (DNA): TGTGCCAGCAGCCAAGGAATTGGGGGCGAGCAGTACTTC.

This clonotype has a count of ten or more. The genes are TRBV7-8 and TRBJ2-2, with 8 bases that match TRBD2. J gave up 4 bases and V 0 bases, and 7 bases lay outside the gene matches. The CDR3 consists of 17 residues. Germline CDR1 SGHVS, CDR2 FQNEAQ. CDR3 DNA: TGTGCCAGCAGCTTAGCCTCGGGGACTAGTCCCACCGGGGAGCTGTTTTTT. It codes for CASSLASGTSPTGELFF.

At least ten counts were recorded for this clonotype. V is TRBV29-1 and J is TRBJ1-3; no clear D gene. Germline CDR1 is SQVTM and CDR2 is ANQGSEA. The V end lost 4 bases, the J end lost 1 base, and 8 bases lay between the germline ends. The CDR3 has 13 residues. CDR3 bases: TGCAGCGTTGCTTCCGTTTCTGGAAACACCATATATTTT. It codes for CSVASVSGNTIYF.

This clonotype was detected many times. This chain connects TRBV7-3 to TRBJ1-1, with D uncertain. The V gene's germline CDR1 is SGHTA and CDR2 FQGTGA. Trimming took off 5 bases at V and 4 bases at J, with 11 bases between the two ends. This CDR3 has 13 amino acids. The DNA of the CDR3 is TGTGCCAGCAGCATATATCGAGTCACTGAAGCTTTCTTT. Translating gives CASSIYRVTEAFF.

This clonotype occurred many times. J is TRBJ2-1 and V is TRBV20-1; TRBD1 is a possible D gene (5 bases). The V end lost 6 bases, the J end lost 9 bases, and 18 bases lay between the germline ends. CDR1 and CDR2 (germline): DFQATT, SNEGSKA (reference sequence). CDR3 size: 13 residues. Here the CDR3 reads CSAPNQGPGEQFF. The CDR3 coding sequence is TGCAGTGCCCCGAATCAGGGTCCGGGTGAGCAGTTCTTC.

V is TRBV20-1 and J is TRBJ1-5; 8 bases align to TRBD1. The CDR3 sequence is 13 residues long. Germline V gene lookup returns CDR1 DFQATT and CDR2 SNEGSKA (reference sequence). V dropped 6 bases and J dropped 5; count of bases not matched to a gene: 6. The CDR3 bases are TGCAGTGCACCCAGGGGGCGGCATCAGCCCCAGCATTTT. This codes for CSAPRGRHQPQHF.

This clonotype was found many times. The chain links TRBV10-3 to TRBJ1-1; the D is unclear. Trimming took off 3 bases at V and 7 bases at J, with 21 bases between the two ends. This CDR3 has 16 residues. Germline assignment: CDR1 ENHRY and CDR2 SYGVKD. CDR3 bases: TGTGCCATCAGTGACAAACGGACCTCCTGGGTTGGTGAAGCTTTCTTT. It codes for CAISDKRTSWVGEAFF.

The rearrangement links TRBV7-2 to TRBJ2-2, with D uncertain. The CDR3 is 15 amino acids. Germline CDR1 is SGHTA and CDR2 is FQGNSA. V lost 7 bases to trimming and J lost 0 bases, with 12 bases between them. The CDR3 loop is CASTLLGTNTGELFF. CDR3 nucleotides: TGTGCCAGCACACTCTTGGGGACGAACACCGGGGAGCTGTTTTTT. Full variable domain (rest looked up from reference TRBV7-2 and TRBJ2-2): GAGVSQSPSNKVTEKGKDVELRCDPISGHTALYWYRQSLGQGLEFLIYFQGNSAPDKSGLPSDRFSAERTGGSVSTLTIQRTQQEDSAVYLCASTLLGTNTGELFFGEGSRLTVL.

This rearrangement joins TRBV20-1 to TRBJ1-2; D perhaps matches TRBD1 (5 bases). CDR1 is DFQATT, CDR2 SNEGSKA, per germline (reference sequence). V was cut by 3 bases and J by 5 bases, with 7 bases left in between. The CDR3 totals 11 residues. The CDR3 DNA follows: TGCAGTGCTAGGACAGTATATGGCTACACCTTC. Translated: CSARTVYGYTF.

This clonotype has a count of ten or more. This rearrangement joins TRBV15 to TRBJ2-2, with D hard to call. CDR1 and CDR2 (germline): LNHNV, YYDKDF (reference sequence). The CDR3 covers 14 residues. V dropped 3 bases and J dropped 6 bases, with 11 bases sitting between them. The CDR3, as DNA: TGTGCCACCAGCAGCTGGACGGTGGCCGGGGAGCTGTTTTTT. Translating gives CATSSWTVAGELFF.

V is TRBV3-1 and J is TRBJ2-3; a weak D match, TRBD1 (5 bases). Trimming removed 4 bases from V and 2 bases from J, with 13 bases in between. The CDR3 loop spans 15 amino acids. Germline CDR1 and CDR2: LGHDT and YNNKEL (reference sequence). CDR3 nucleotide sequence: TGTGCCAGCAGCCCGACAGAGGTCTCCACAGATACGCAGTATTTT. It translates to CASSPTEVSTDTQYF.

In its sample, this clonotype was seen many times. The chain employs TRBV28 and TRBJ2-3, with 8 bases that match TRBD1. Germline loops: CDR1 MDHEN, CDR2 SYDVKM. There are 15 residues in the CDR3. The ends lost 7 bases at V and 2 bases at J; junction bases unmatched: 8. CDR3 region: CASIARQGPTDTQYF. In nucleotides, the CDR3 is TGTGCCAGCATCGCTCGACAGGGGCCCACAGATACGCAGTATTTT.